This T cell receptor beta chain originates from a study of T cells after yellow fever vaccination. Study-wide background: Libraries from low-cell-number fractions were prepared with the SMART-Seq v4 Ultra Low Input RNA kit.

Germline CDR1 is SGHRS and CDR2 is YFSETQ. The CDR3 sequence is 13 residues long. V was pared by 5 bases and J by 5 bases, with 11 bases between. Whole-study findings and limits: Post-booster repertoires again held most primary-vaccination clones (just under 97% CD4, over 80% CD8). There was a possibility that FACS-sorted repertoires contained abundant clonotypes contaminating from the bulk population.

UMIs were added to TCR cDNA along with a universal primer site when it was made by 5'RACE template switching. A single record per CDR3 protein comes from TCRdb applying MiXCR to the 5' RACE reads. The repertoire includes roughly 500,000 distinct CDR3 sequences, roughly a fifth of them detected once, and 14% sits in the top ten. Details on this clonotype: Its antigen is still unknown.

V and J are TRBV5-1 and TRBJ2-1, with D possibly being TRBD1 or TRBD2 (6 bases each). The sequencing used PBMCs, collected 15 days after the yellow fever booster vaccination. The receptor was isolated from a man aged 25 to 40 who received the YFV17D yellow fever vaccine. CDR3 loop: CASRGGDHNEQFF. CDR3 coding DNA: TGCGCCAGCAGGGGGGGCGACCACAATGAGCAGTTCTTC. Supplemented by reference TRBV5-1 and TRBJ2-1, the full variable domain reads KAGVTQTPRYLIKTRGQQVTLSCSPISGHRSVSWYQQTPGQGLQFLFEYFSETQRNKGNFPGRFSGRQFSNSRSEMNVSTLELGDSALYLCASRGGDHNEQFFGPGTRLTVL.